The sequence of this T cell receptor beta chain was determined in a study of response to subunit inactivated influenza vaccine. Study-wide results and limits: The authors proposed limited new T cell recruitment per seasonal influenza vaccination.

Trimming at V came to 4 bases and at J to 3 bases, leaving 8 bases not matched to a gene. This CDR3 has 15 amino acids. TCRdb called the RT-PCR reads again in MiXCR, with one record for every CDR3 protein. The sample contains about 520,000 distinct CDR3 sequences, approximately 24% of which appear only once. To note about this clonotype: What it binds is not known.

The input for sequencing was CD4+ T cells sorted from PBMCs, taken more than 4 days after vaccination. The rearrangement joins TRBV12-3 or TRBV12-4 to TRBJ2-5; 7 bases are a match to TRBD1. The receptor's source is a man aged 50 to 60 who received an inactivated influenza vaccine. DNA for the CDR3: TGTGCCAGCAGTTCCCGACAGGGAATAAAAGAGACCCAGTACTTC. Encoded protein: CASSSRQGIKETQYF.